This record covers a single T cell receptor beta chain. The data are from a study of blood T cells in healthy people across ages. Primers used in a second PCR of roughly 6 to 11 cycles were a sample-barcoded 5' primer and a J-beta primer mix. Via MiXCR, TCRdb re-called the 5' RACE reads, giving one row per CDR3 protein. This sample has some 1 million distinct CDR3 sequences, with under 55% found just once. The V gene's germline CDR1 is LGHDT and CDR2 YNNKEL (reference sequence). V lost 4 bases, J lost 5 bases, and 17 bases lay in between. The CDR3 sequence is 15 residues long. The chain carries TRBV3-1 and TRBJ1-1; D is perhaps TRBD1 (6 bases). The receptor was derived from a woman in her sixties in good health. Sequenced input: blood. The CDR3 bases are TGTGCCAGCAGCCCGTCTGTTACAGGGAAAACTGAAGCTTTCTTT. As protein: CASSPSVTGKTEAFF.